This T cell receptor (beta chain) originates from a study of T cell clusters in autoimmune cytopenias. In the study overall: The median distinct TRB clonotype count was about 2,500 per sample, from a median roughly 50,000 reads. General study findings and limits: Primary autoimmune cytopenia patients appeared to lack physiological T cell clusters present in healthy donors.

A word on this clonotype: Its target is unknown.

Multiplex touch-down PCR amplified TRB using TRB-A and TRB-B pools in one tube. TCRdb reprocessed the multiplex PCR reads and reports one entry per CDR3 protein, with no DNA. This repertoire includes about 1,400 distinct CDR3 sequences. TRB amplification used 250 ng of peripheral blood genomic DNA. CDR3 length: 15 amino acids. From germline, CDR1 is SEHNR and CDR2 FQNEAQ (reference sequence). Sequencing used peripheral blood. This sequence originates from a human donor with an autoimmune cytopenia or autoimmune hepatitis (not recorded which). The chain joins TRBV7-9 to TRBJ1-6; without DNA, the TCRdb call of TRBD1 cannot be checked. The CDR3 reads CASSAPGQGDSPLHF.